This T cell receptor beta chain was sequenced in a study of blood T cell repertoires in COVID-19. At the level of the study: Acute and convalescent COVID-19 samples came from the United States, Italy and Spain. Sources were T cells, B-cell-depleted T cells, or PBMCs; the material itself was cDNA or gDNA.

Generated by immunoSEQ multiplex PCR, the TCRdb table keeps only in-frame clones and is missing some. The data contain 410,000 or so clones, approximately 90% of them singletons. Germline assignment: CDR1 MDHEN and CDR2 SYDVKM. The CDR3 spans 15 residues. Trimming pared 4 bases from V and 5 bases from J, leaving 17 bases between. Patients from Seattle were sampled longitudinally, starting during active infection. This sequence originates from a middle-aged woman with COVID-19, enrolled during active disease. The source material was peripheral blood. The chain is built from TRBV28 and TRBJ1-2; D not certain. The CDR3 sequence: CASSSTLEGRYGYTF. The CDR3 DNA follows: TGTGCCAGCAGTTCTACCCTTGAAGGGAGGTATGGCTACACCTTC.